The 12 T cell receptor beta chains given below trace back to one sample, sequenced in a study of cytomegalovirus exposure and HLA in healthy donors. Primers: 60 Vbeta forward and 13 Jbeta reverse. Using immunoSEQ multiplex PCR, the repertoire was profiled, and TCRdb retains in-frame clones only, with some absent. The sample includes 200,000 to 250,000 clones, approximately 80% of them seen just once. The sample taken for sequencing was PBMCs. These receptors were taken from a male donor in good health and CMV-seronegative.

The genes are TRBV7-2 and TRBJ2-6; weak D call: TRBD1 (7 bases). Germline V CDR1 and CDR2: SGHTA, FQGNSA. This CDR3 region has 18 residues. Deletions cut 5 bases from V and 3 bases from J, with 20 bases between. The CDR3 sequence is CASSLPAPGGGGANVLTF. As DNA, the CDR3 is TGTGCCAGCAGCCTACCCGCCCCAGGGGGAGGTGGGGCCAACGTCCTGACTTTC.

The rearrangement uses TRBV7-8 and TRBJ1-4, with D unclear. This CDR3 comprises 13 residues. V dropped 1 base and J dropped 6 bases, with 6 bases sitting between them. Germline CDR1 is SGHVS and CDR2 is FQNEAQ. CDR3 in amino acids: CASSLVWHEKLFF. CDR3 coding DNA: TGTGCCAGCAGCTTAGTATGGCATGAAAAACTGTTTTTT.

V is TRBV2 and J is TRBJ2-7; D not resolved. Germline V gives CDR1 SNHLY, CDR2 FYNNEI. Trimming took 2 bases from V and 6 from J, leaving 11 bases between them. CDR3 length equals 13 residues. The DNA for the CDR3 is TGTGCCAGCAGTGAAACCAGGCCACCCGAGCAGTACTTC. Translating gives CASSETRPPEQYF. The full variable domain, in which reference TRBV2 and TRBJ2-7 provide the parts outside the CDR3, is EPEVTQTPSHQVTQMGQEVILRCVPISNHLYFYWYRQILGQKVEFLVSFYNNEISEKSEIFDDQFSVERPDGSNFTLKIRSTKLEDSAMYFCASSETRPPEQYFGPGTRLTVT.

This clone was observed a few times. The V and J genes are TRBV19 and TRBJ2-6; D remains ambiguous. V lost 5 bases to trimming and J lost 0 bases, with 11 bases between them. Germline V gene lookup returns CDR1 LNHDA and CDR2 SQIVND (reference sequence). The CDR3 is 16 amino acids. The CDR3 sequence is CASSDYSSSGANVLTF. In DNA, the CDR3 is TGTGCCAGTAGTGATTACAGTAGCTCTGGGGCCAACGTCCTGACTTTC.

The rearrangement links TRBV28 to TRBJ1-4; 9 bases fit TRBD1. The trim removed 6 bases at V and 0 bases at J, leaving 2 bases unmatched. CDR3 length: 15 residues. CDR1 is MDHEN, CDR2 SYDVKM, per germline. The CDR3, as DNA: TGTGCCAGCAGACGACAGGGGGCAACTAATGAAAAACTGTTTTTT. It is translated as CASRRQGATNEKLFF.

This chain links TRBV9 with TRBJ1-6; D uncertain. Trimming cost V 0 bases and J 14 bases, with 9 bases left between them. The CDR3 sequence is 12 residues long. Germline loops: CDR1 SGDLS, CDR2 YYNGEE. The CDR3 DNA is TGTGCCAGCAGCGTAGACCTTCGGTCCCTCCACTTT. Its translation: CASSVDLRSLHF.

As for this clone: Other DNA sequences in the sample encode the same CDR3. This sequence joins TRBV19 and TRBJ1-2, with TRBD1 matching over 10 bases. Trimming took 8 bases from V and 1 from J; bases not matched to a gene: 1. This CDR3 is 13 amino acids long. CDR1 LNHDA and CDR2 SQIVND come from the germline V gene (reference sequence). The CDR3 spells CASGDRGNYGYTF. CDR3 nucleotides: TGTGCCAGTGGGGACAGGGGTAACTATGGCTACACCTTC. Full variable domain (rest looked up from reference TRBV19 and TRBJ1-2): DGGITQSPKYLFRKEGQNVTLSCEQNLNHDAMYWYRQDPGQGLRLIYYSQIVNDFQKGDIAEGYSVSREKKESFPLTVTSAQKNPTAFYLCASGDRGNYGYTFGSGTRLTVV.

The rearrangement joins TRBV19 to TRBJ2-7; 11 bases line up with TRBD1. This CDR3 is 16 amino acids long. With 4 bases clipped from V and 7 bases from J, the junction kept 12 bases outside the gene matches. The germline V gene encodes CDR1 LNHDA and CDR2 SQIVND (reference sequence). Written as DNA, the CDR3 is TGTGCCAGTAGTACCGACGGACAGGGGGCCCTGGGAGAGCAGTACTTC. Translation: CASSTDGQGALGEQYF.

Concerning this clone: Distinct nucleotide sequences in the sample also encode this CDR3. The V gene is TRBV19, the J gene TRBJ1-1; D gene unclear. CDR1 and CDR2 (germline): LNHDA, SQIVND (reference sequence). V was clipped by 2 bases and J by 3 bases, with 7 bases between them. The CDR3 is made up of 13 amino acids. CDR3 bases: TGTGCCAGTAGTATATCAGGCTACACTGAAGCTTTCTTT. Translated, it gives CASSISGYTEAFF.

The V call is TRBV5-1, the J call TRBJ2-2; the match to TRBD2 covers 13 bases. The germline V gene encodes CDR1 SGHRS and CDR2 YFSETQ. The CDR3 has 17 residues. After removal of 2 bases from V and 6 bases from J, the junction contained 7 bases not matched to a gene. CDR3 bases: TGCGCCAGCAGCTTTATCAGACTAGCGGGAGGCTCCGGGGAGCTGTTTTTT. Translated: CASSFIRLAGGSGELFF.

The chain uses TRBV11-2 and TRBJ2-7; 9 positions match TRBD1. CDR1 is SGHAT and CDR2 is FQNNGV in the germline V gene. The junction had 7 bases not matched to a gene; V was cut back by 5 bases and J by 2 bases. The CDR3 totals 15 residues. Here the CDR3 DNA reads TGTGCCAGCAGCCAGACGGACAGGGGCCCCTACGAGCAGTACTTC. It codes for CASSQTDRGPYEQYF.

The genes are TRBV6-5 and TRBJ2-2, with 7 nucleotides matching TRBD2. CDR1 and CDR2 from the germline V gene are MNHEY and SVGAGI. The CDR3 covers 13 residues. With V trimmed by 8 bases and J by 8 bases, 8 bases remained unmatched. The CDR3 DNA reads TGTGCCAGCCACCGGAGCGGGACGGGGGAGCTGTTTTTT. Its protein is CASHRSGTGELFF.